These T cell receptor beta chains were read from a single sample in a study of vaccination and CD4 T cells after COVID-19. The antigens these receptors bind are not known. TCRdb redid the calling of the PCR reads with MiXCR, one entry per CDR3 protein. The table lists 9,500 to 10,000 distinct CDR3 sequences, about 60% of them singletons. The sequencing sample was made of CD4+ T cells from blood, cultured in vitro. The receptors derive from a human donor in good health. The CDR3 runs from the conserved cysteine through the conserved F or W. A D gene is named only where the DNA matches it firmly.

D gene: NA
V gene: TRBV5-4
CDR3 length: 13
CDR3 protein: CASSFPGIGGYTF

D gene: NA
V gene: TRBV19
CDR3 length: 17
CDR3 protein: CASSISLGVRQQNIQYF

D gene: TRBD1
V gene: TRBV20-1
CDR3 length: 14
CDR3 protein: CSARPGQGVYEQYF

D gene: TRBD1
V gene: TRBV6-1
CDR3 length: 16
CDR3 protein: CASSDGQGSNTGELFF

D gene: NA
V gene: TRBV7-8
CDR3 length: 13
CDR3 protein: CASSLSQFYEQYF

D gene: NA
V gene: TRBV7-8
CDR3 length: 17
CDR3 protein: CASSLDGGVGLNYGYTF

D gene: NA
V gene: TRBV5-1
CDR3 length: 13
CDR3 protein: CASSSPATNGYTF

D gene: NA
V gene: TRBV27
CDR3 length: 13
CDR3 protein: CASSLAANYGYTF

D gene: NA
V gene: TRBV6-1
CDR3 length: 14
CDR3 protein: CASSLDRVNTEAFF

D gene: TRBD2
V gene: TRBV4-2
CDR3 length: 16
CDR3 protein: CASSQSSGGLTYEQYF

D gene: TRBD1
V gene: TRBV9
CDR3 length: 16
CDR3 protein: CASSEDPHRGLETQYF